These 3 T cell receptor beta chains were sequenced from one sample in a study of shared clonotypes between healthy human individuals. Clones were read by immunoSEQ multiplex PCR, and TCRdb kept only the in-frame ones, dropping some. In the table there are roughly 2,300,000 clones, around 93% of which are singletons. Sequencing was carried out using naive CD4+ T cells from PBMCs. Sample subset: CD45RA+ positively selected. These receptors all come from a man aged 18-30 years in good health. Some clones in this sample may be carry-over from other donors' samples.

The chain employs TRBV2 and TRBJ1-2; D call uncertain. The CDR3 contains 14 residues. Germline CDR1 SNHLY, CDR2 FYNNEI. V was clipped by 6 bases and J by 2 bases, with 13 bases between them. This CDR3 reads CASSAGQTNYGYTF. DNA of the CDR3: TGTGCCAGCAGCGCCGGGCAGACCAACTATGGCTACACCTTC. Complete variable domain (other parts from reference TRBV2 and TRBJ1-2): EPEVTQTPSHQVTQMGQEVILRCVPISNHLYFYWYRQILGQKVEFLVSFYNNEISEKSEIFDDQFSVERPDGSNFTLKIRSTKLEDSAMYFCASSAGQTNYGYTFGSGTRLTVV.

In this sample, this clone turned up once. The chain recombines TRBV6-5 with TRBJ2-7; D is uncertain. This CDR3 is built from 13 residues. Germline CDR1 reads MNHEY; CDR2 reads SVGAGI. V gave up 5 bases and J gave up 7 bases, with 15 bases separating them. CDR3 region: CASSPGLVGEQYF. DNA of the CDR3: TGTGCCAGCAGTCCCGGGCTAGTGGGTGAGCAGTACTTC.

The chain carries TRBV7-2 and TRBJ1-1; possibly TRBD1 for D (6 bases). The germline CDR1 and CDR2 sequences are SGHTA and FQGNSA. The CDR3 is 13 amino acids. V shed 3 bases and J shed 11 bases, with 16 bases lying between them. Here the CDR3 DNA reads TGTGCCAGCAGCTTGGTCAGGGGTATTTTCGCTTTCTTT. This codes for CASSLVRGIFAFF. The entire variable domain, with the rest obtained from reference TRBV7-2 and TRBJ1-1, is as follows: GAGVSQSPSNKVTEKGKDVELRCDPISGHTALYWYRQSLGQGLEFLIYFQGNSAPDKSGLPSDRFSAERTGGSVSTLTIQRTQQEDSAVYLCASSLVRGIFAFFGQGTRLTVV.